These 24 T cell receptor beta chains originate from one sample sequenced in a study of shared clonotypes between healthy human individuals. Selected positively for CCR7 and CD45RO-negative, naive CD8 cells excluded terminally differentiated effector memory CD45RA+ cells. The data were produced by immunoSEQ multiplex PCR, yet TCRdb's version contains in-frame clones alone and is incomplete. The table lists 1.5 million to 2.5 million clones, approximately 95% of them singletons. The sequenced sample was naive CD8+ T cells sorted from blood. Every receptor here comes from a man aged 18 to 29 in good health.

The DNA of the CDR3 is TGCGCCAGCAGCCAAGACAGTTCTACTCACTATGGCTACACCTTC. Amino acid sequence: CASSQDSSTHYGYTF. The gene calls are TRBV4-1 and TRBJ1-2; unclear D gene. This CDR3 region has 15 residues. The V end lost 0 bases, the J end lost 3 bases, and 11 bases lay between the germline ends. Germline CDR1 and CDR2: MGHRA and YSYEKL.

The chain employs TRBV7-9 and TRBJ2-3; TRBD2 is a possible D gene (6 bases). The germline V gene encodes CDR1 SEHNR and CDR2 FQNEAQ (reference sequence). The CDR3 has 16 amino acids. V gave up 6 bases and J gave up 2 bases, with 18 bases separating them. CDR3 in amino acids: CASSNLSSGLTDTQYF. The CDR3 DNA is TGTGCCAGCAGTAACTTAAGTAGCGGTCTCACAGATACGCAGTATTTT.

V is TRBV5-6 and J is TRBJ2-5; TRBD1 agrees at 9 bases. This CDR3 contains 14 residues. CDR1 and CDR2 (germline): SGHDT, YYEEEE. The trim removed 1 base at V and 4 bases at J, leaving 2 bases unmatched. CDR3 protein: CASSLTGGSETQYF. CDR3 DNA: TGTGCCAGCAGCTTGACAGGGGGCTCAGAGACCCAGTACTTC.

As regards this clone: Other nucleotide sequences in the sample specify the same CDR3. This chain uses TRBV11-2 with TRBJ2-2; TRBD1 aligns across 12 bases. The trim removed 3 bases at V and 6 bases at J, leaving 2 bases unmatched. Germline V gene sequence: CDR1 SGHAT, CDR2 FQNNGV. This CDR3 spans 15 amino acids. The CDR3 sequence: CASSLGQGAPGELFF. CDR3 DNA: TGTGCCAGCAGCTTGGGACAGGGGGCCCCCGGGGAGCTGTTTTTT.

The chain carries TRBV28 and TRBJ2-7; the D gene is possibly TRBD1 (6 bases). Germline-derived CDR1 and CDR2 are MDHEN and SYDVKM. The V end lost 2 bases, the J end lost 2 bases, and 16 bases lay between the germline ends. The CDR3 spans 16 residues. This CDR3 reads CASSLQAPTGTYEQYF. In DNA, the CDR3 is TGTGCCAGCAGTTTACAGGCCCCCACAGGGACCTACGAGCAGTACTTC.

The CDR3: CASSSDGLNTEAFF. In DNA, the CDR3 is TGTGCCAGCAGCTCGGACGGATTGAACACTGAAGCTTTCTTT. The chain couples TRBV5-6 to TRBJ1-1; D remains unclear. The CDR3 spans 14 residues. Looked up from germline, CDR1 is SGHDT and CDR2 is YYEEEE. V lost 3 bases, J lost 0 bases, and 9 bases lay in between.

The chain has TRBV27 and TRBJ1-2; 11 bases align to TRBD1. The CDR3 has 12 amino acids. Germline V gene data show CDR1 as MNHEY and CDR2 as SMNVEV (reference sequence). V lost 6 bases to trimming and J lost 8 bases; unmatched junction nucleotides: 2. As DNA, the CDR3 is TGTGCCAGCAGGGGACAGGGGGTCGGCTACACCTTC. The encoded protein is CASRGQGVGYTF.

This rearrangement joins TRBV7-8 to TRBJ1-1; 9 nucleotides align to TRBD1. There are 16 residues in the CDR3. After removal of 1 base from V and 3 bases from J, the junction contained 6 bases not matched to a gene. The germline V gene has CDR1 SGHVS and CDR2 FQNEAQ. CDR3 nucleotide sequence: TGTGCCAGCAGCTTAGAAACAGGGGGCCGGGACACTGAAGCTTTCTTT. It is translated as CASSLETGGRDTEAFF.

V usage is TRBV27 and J usage is TRBJ2-3, with 14 bases identical to TRBD2. This CDR3 spans 17 amino acids. Germline CDR1 MNHEY, CDR2 SMNVEV (reference sequence). The ends lost 2 bases at V and 1 base at J; junction bases unmatched: 2. DNA for the CDR3: TGTGCCAGCAGTTTAGGGACTAGCGGGAGCCGCACAGATACGCAGTATTTT. Protein product: CASSLGTSGSRTDTQYF.

The J gene is TRBJ1-1, the V gene TRBV7-9; 7 nucleotides line up with TRBD1. The CDR3 loop spans 15 amino acids. V shed 0 bases and J 4 bases; nucleotides not matched to a gene: 5. Germline assignment: CDR1 SEHNR and CDR2 FQNEAQ (reference sequence). The chain's CDR3 is CASSLAGTASTEAFF. The CDR3 DNA sequence: TGTGCCAGCAGCTTAGCTGGGACAGCGAGCACTGAAGCTTTCTTT.

J is TRBJ2-3 and V is TRBV7-2; D not resolved. The germline V gene encodes CDR1 SGHTA and CDR2 FQGNSA. CDR3 length: 13 amino acids. Trimming left V 4 bases short and J 2 bases short, with 7 bases between. In nucleotides, the CDR3 is TGTGCCAGCAGCTCCCACCACACAGATACGCAGTATTTT. Translated, it gives CASSSHHTDTQYF.

This clone was picked up a small number of times. The chain has TRBV5-5 and TRBJ2-2; 10 positions match TRBD1. The CDR3 has 14 amino acids. Germline CDR1 and CDR2: SGHKS and YYEKEE (reference sequence). V shed 2 bases, J shed 6 bases, and the junction held 1 base outside the gene matches. CDR3 amino acids: CASSFGQGAGELFF. The CDR3 DNA follows: TGTGCCAGCAGCTTCGGACAGGGGGCCGGGGAGCTGTTTTTT.

Concerning this clone itself: The same CDR3 can be traced to other DNA sequences in this sample. CDR3 coding DNA: TGTGCCAGTAGTATAAGTCCAGGGTCGAACACTGAAGCTTTCTTT. The encoded protein is CASSISPGSNTEAFF. The chain recombines TRBV19 with TRBJ1-1; TRBD1 is a possible D gene (5 bases). CDR3 length equals 15 residues. The ends were cut back, 2 bases at V and 1 base at J, with 11 bases in the middle. Germline loops: CDR1 LNHDA, CDR2 SQIVND (reference sequence).

This rearrangement joins TRBV5-4 to TRBJ2-5; D uncertain. V gave up 4 bases and J gave up 0 bases, with 7 bases separating them. CDR1 and CDR2 (germline): SGHNT, YYREEE (reference sequence). This CDR3 has 13 residues. CDR3 amino acids: CASSVDDQETQYF. CDR3 DNA: TGTGCCAGCAGCGTGGACGACCAAGAGACCCAGTACTTC.

The CDR3 DNA reads TGTGCCAGCAAGTGGAACACCGGGGAGCTGTTTTTT. It encodes CASKWNTGELFF. This chain connects TRBV2 to TRBJ2-2; unclear D gene. CDR3 length: 12 amino acids. Looked up from germline, CDR1 is SNHLY and CDR2 is FYNNEI. V was shortened by 7 bases and J by 1 base, with 4 bases between the two germline ends.

The V gene is TRBV14, the J gene TRBJ2-2; D unresolved. Trimming took 1 base from V and 6 from J, leaving 12 bases between them. The CDR3 runs to 15 residues. Germline lookup yields CDR1 SGHDN and CDR2 FVKESK. This CDR3 reads CASSQVAGWPGELFF. CDR3 DNA: TGTGCCAGCAGCCAAGTAGCAGGTTGGCCCGGGGAGCTGTTTTTT.

J is TRBJ2-5 and V is TRBV28; D ambiguous. TRBJ2-7 matches the DNA end more closely, so the J call is doubtful. CDR1 and CDR2 (germline): MDHEN, SYDVKM. This CDR3 is 12 amino acids long. The CDR3 bases are TGTGCCAGCAGTTCCGCGTATGGCGAGCAGTACTTC. Translating gives CASSSAYGEQYF.

The J gene is TRBJ2-3, the V gene TRBV5-4; 9 bases map to TRBD2. This CDR3 region has 17 residues. Trimming at V came to 4 bases and at J to 4 bases, leaving 13 bases not matched to a gene. Looked up from germline, CDR1 is SGHNT and CDR2 is YYREEE (reference sequence). CDR3 coding DNA: TGTGCCAGCAGCCTCCCCGCCGGGACTAGCACTCCAGATACGCAGTATTTT. This gives the protein CASSLPAGTSTPDTQYF.

The chain uses TRBV7-8 and TRBJ2-5, with D hard to call. The CDR3 runs to 17 residues. V was shortened by 5 bases and J by 5 bases, with 24 bases between the two germline ends. The germline V gene encodes CDR1 SGHVS and CDR2 FQNEAQ. The CDR3 region has the DNA TGTGCCAGCAGCCCGGGCGTGGGGATCCCCTTCCTGGAGACCCAGTACTTC. Translating it yields CASSPGVGIPFLETQYF.

The gene calls are TRBV6-5 and TRBJ2-2, with D possibly matching TRBD1 (6 bases). CDR1 and CDR2 (germline): MNHEY, SVGAGI. This CDR3 region has 13 residues. V gave up 6 bases and J gave up 3 bases, with 8 bases separating them. CDR3 residues: CASRNRDTGELFF. The DNA for the CDR3 is TGTGCCAGCAGAAACAGGGACACCGGGGAGCTGTTTTTT.

This sequence joins TRBV7-8 and TRBJ2-5; the match to TRBD1 covers 7 bases. The CDR3 has 13 residues. Trimming at V came to 8 bases and at J to 2 bases, leaving 5 bases not matched to a gene. Germline CDR1 reads SGHVS; CDR2 reads FQNEAQ. The CDR3 nucleotides read TGTGCCAGCTTGGGACAGATACAAGAGACCCAGTACTTC. This codes for CASLGQIQETQYF.

V usage is TRBV4-1 and J usage is TRBJ1-1, with 8 bases matching TRBD1. The CDR3 length is 14 residues. Trimming took 5 bases from V and 1 from J; bases not matched to a gene: 3. Germline V lookup: CDR1 MGHRA, CDR2 YSYEKL. CDR3 DNA: TGCGCCAGCAGCACAGACAGGGGGAACACTGAAGCTTTCTTT. Translated, it gives CASSTDRGNTEAFF.

This clone was recorded once. The same CDR3 also results from other DNA sequences found in this sample. This sequence joins TRBV7-9 and TRBJ2-5, with a tentative D call TRBD2 (5 bases). This CDR3 is 14 amino acids long. The V gene lost 4 bases and the J gene lost 2 bases, with 11 bases spanning the gap. Germline values: CDR1 SEHNR, CDR2 FQNEAQ (reference sequence). CDR3 DNA sequence: TGTGCCAGCAGCTCCGAACGGGGACAAGAGACCCAGTACTTC. It translates to CASSSERGQETQYF.

This clone came up once. The chain couples TRBV2 to TRBJ1-5; D uncertain. Germline V CDR1 and CDR2: SNHLY, FYNNEI. The CDR3 totals 14 residues. V was trimmed by 0 bases and J by 11 bases, leaving 14 bases between them. The CDR3 DNA reads as TGTGCCAGCAGTGAAGCCGGGGTGGCTAGGGCCCAGCATTTT. Amino acids: CASSEAGVARAQHF.